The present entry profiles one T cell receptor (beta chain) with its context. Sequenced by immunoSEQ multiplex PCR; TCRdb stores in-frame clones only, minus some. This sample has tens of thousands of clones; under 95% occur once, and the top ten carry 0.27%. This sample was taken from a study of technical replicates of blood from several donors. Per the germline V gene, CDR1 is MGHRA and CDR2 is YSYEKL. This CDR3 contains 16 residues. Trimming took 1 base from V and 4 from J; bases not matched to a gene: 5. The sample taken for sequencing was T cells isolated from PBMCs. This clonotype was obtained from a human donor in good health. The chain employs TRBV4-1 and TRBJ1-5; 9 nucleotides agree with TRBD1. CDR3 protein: CASSQGQGVTNQPQHF. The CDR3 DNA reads TGCGCCAGCAGCCAAGGACAGGGGGTGACGAATCAGCCCCAGCATTTT.